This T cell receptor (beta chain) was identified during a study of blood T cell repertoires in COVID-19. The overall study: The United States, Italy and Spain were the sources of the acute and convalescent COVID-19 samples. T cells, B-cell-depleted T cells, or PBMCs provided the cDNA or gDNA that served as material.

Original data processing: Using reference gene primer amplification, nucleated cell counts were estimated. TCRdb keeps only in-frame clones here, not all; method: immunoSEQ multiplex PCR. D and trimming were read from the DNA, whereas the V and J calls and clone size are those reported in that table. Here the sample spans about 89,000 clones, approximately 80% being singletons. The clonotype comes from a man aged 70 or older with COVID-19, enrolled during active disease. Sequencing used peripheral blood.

The CDR3 coding sequence is TGTGCCAGCAGCCTGGGCAATCAACCCCACGAGCAGTACTTC. The encoded protein is CASSLGNQPHEQYF. This sequence joins TRBV14 and TRBJ2-7; unclear D gene. Germline CDR1 reads SGHDN; CDR2 reads FVKESK. The CDR3 has 14 residues. Trimming removed 4 bases from V and 5 bases from J, with 15 bases in between.